This T cell receptor beta chain was identified during a study of cytotoxic CD8 clonotypes in ibrutinib-treated CLL. Study-wide background: Of the patients, about 12 were relapsed/refractory, roughly 16 treatment-naive and 17 to 18 IGHV unmutated. General study findings and limits: Higher circulating CD8+ T-cell counts strongly accompanied higher baseline clonality, above age-matched healthy donors. A rise in clonality was seen at ibrutinib response, and a fall back toward baseline was seen at progression.

This clone occurred many times. The antigen remains undetermined. The germline V gene encodes CDR1 SGHTA and CDR2 FQGNSA. Trimming stripped 1 base from V and 6 bases from J, with 10 bases between. There are 13 residues in the CDR3. The sequencing depth, 1 in 200,000 to 1 in 1 million T cells, was the target. Clones were read by immunoSEQ multiplex PCR, and TCRdb kept only the in-frame ones, dropping some. The data hold roughly 200,000 clones, with 70% observed a single time. The input for sequencing was PBMCs, taken after 12 months of ibrutinib treatment. The V and J genes are TRBV7-2 and TRBJ2-7, with D uncertain. The sequence came from a human donor with chronic lymphocytic leukemia. Here the CDR3 reads CASSLVRGGEQYF. CDR3 bases: TGTGCCAGCAGCTTAGTCCGCGGCGGCGAGCAGTACTTC.